Presented here are 9 T cell receptor beta chains from one specimen sequenced in a study of vaccination and CD4 T cells after COVID-19. For these receptors, no antigen is known. Oncomine TCR Beta short-read sequencing was applied to DNA from cultured CD4+ T cells. Using its own MiXCR run on the PCR reads, TCRdb lists one record per CDR3 protein. Here the sample spans about 7,000 distinct CDR3 sequences, around a third being singletons. As to treatment: approximately nine-day PBMC culture with coronavirus spike peptide pools or control peptides (ViraFEST assay). The unexposed donor provided CD4+ T cells, which were taken before the COVID-19 pandemic (2011-2018). Sequences were obtained from CD4+ T cells from blood, cultured in vitro. All receptors derive from a human donor in good health.

The chain couples TRBV5-8 to TRBJ2-1; 7 bases agree with TRBD1. The V gene end was trimmed by 4 bases and the J gene end by 7 bases; junction bases not matched to a gene: 8. The CDR3 is made up of 14 amino acids. Germline V CDR1 and CDR2: SGHTS, YDEGEE. This chain's CDR3 is CASSPGGEWNEQFF. The DNA for the CDR3 is TGTGCCAGCAGCCCAGGGGGTGAGTGGAATGAGCAGTTCTTC.

This clonotype was picked up one time. The V gene is TRBV18, the J gene TRBJ1-2; D is undetermined. Germline V gene data show CDR1 as KGHSH and CDR2 as LQKENI. Trimming took off 6 bases at V and 1 base at J, with 6 bases between the two ends. CDR3 size: 12 residues. The CDR3 coding sequence is TGTGCCAGCTCCGACAATAACTATGGCTACACCTTC. The encoded protein is CASSDNNYGYTF.

The chain has TRBV21-1 and TRBJ2-6; the table assigns TRBD1, which was not confirmed against the DNA. TRBV21-1 has pseudogene status. The CDR3 spans 19 residues. The CDR3 region has the DNA TGTGCCAGCAGCAATCATTCGGACGGCGTCCCTACTGGGGCCAACGTCCTGACTTTC. It translates to CASSNHSDGVPTGANVLTF.

Regarding this clonotype: One end of the junction varies from germline; a read error may be responsible. The V gene is TRBV20-1, the J gene TRBJ2-2, with 8 bases that match TRBD2. This CDR3 comprises 13 residues. Looked up from germline, CDR1 is DFQATT and CDR2 is SNEGSKA (reference sequence). CDR3 loop: CSARAGGHRGAVF. In DNA form, the CDR3 reads TGCAGTGCTAGAGCGGGGGGGCACCGGGGAGCTGTTTTT.

There are a few counts of this clonotype. This sequence joins TRBV12-3 or TRBV12-4 and TRBJ1-1; D call uncertain. The CDR3 contains 11 residues. Trimming took 5 bases from V and 4 from J, leaving 5 bases between them. CDR3 residues: CASSQVTEAFF. CDR3 in DNA: TGTGCCAGCAGTCAGGTCACTGAAGCTTTCTTT.

This chain connects TRBV7-2 to TRBJ1-2; 7 nucleotides line up with TRBD1. J was trimmed by 4 bases and V by 5 bases; bases with no gene match: 7. The germline CDR1 and CDR2 sequences are SGHTA and FQGNSA. The CDR3 has 14 residues. CDR3 nucleotides: TGTGCCAGCAGCGCGGGACAGTTCCCCTATGGCTACACCTTC. It codes for CASSAGQFPYGYTF.

Judged by abundance, this clonotype is medium-sized. The rearrangement links TRBV2 to TRBJ1-6, with 9 bases that match TRBD1. Germline loops: CDR1 SNHLY, CDR2 FYNNEI. The CDR3 is made up of 16 amino acids. The V segment lost 6 bases and the J segment 6 bases; nucleotides outside the gene matches: 9. CDR3 sequence reads: CASRSSGTGRNSPLHF. The DNA for the CDR3 is TGTGCCAGCAGATCGTCCGGGACAGGGCGTAATTCACCCCTCCACTTT.

The V and J genes are TRBV6-1 and TRBJ1-2; 12 bases map to TRBD1. There are 16 residues in the CDR3. The germline V gene encodes CDR1 MNHNS and CDR2 SASEGT. V dropped 8 bases and J dropped 8; count of bases not matched to a gene: 15. The CDR3 is CASLDRDRGRLGGYTF. The CDR3 DNA reads TGTGCCAGCCTGGACAGGGACAGGGGGCGCTTGGGCGGCTACACCTTC.

This clonotype was counted a few times. The chain carries TRBV2 and TRBJ1-2; D is unclear. This CDR3 contains 12 residues. With 6 bases removed from V and 7 bases from J, the gap between germline ends came to 12 bases. CDR1 is SNHLY and CDR2 is FYNNEI in the germline V gene. The DNA for the CDR3 is TGTGCCAGCAGGGACGAGAAGGGTGGCTACACCTTC. It encodes CASRDEKGGYTF.